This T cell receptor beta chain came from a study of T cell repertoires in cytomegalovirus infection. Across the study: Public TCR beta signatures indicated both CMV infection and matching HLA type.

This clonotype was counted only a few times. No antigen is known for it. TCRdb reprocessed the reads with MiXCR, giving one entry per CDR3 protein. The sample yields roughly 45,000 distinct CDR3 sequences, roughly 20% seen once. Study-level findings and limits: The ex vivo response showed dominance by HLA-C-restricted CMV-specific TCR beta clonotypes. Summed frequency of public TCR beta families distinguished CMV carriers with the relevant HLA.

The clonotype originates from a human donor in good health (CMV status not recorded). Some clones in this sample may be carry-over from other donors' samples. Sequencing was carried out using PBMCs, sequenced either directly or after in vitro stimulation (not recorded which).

The CDR3: CASSLALTGSYREQFF. CDR3 coding DNA: TGTGCCAGCAGTTTAGCGCTAACAGGGAGTTATCGTGAGCAGTTCTTC. This chain connects TRBV12-3 or TRBV12-4 to TRBJ2-1, with D perhaps matching TRBD1 (6 bases). The CDR3 sequence is 16 residues long. Trimming left V 0 bases short and J 9 bases short, with 18 bases between.